What follows are 32 T cell receptor beta chains derived from one specimen sequenced in a study of cytomegalovirus exposure and HLA in healthy donors. Primers for the PCR totalled 60 Vbeta and 13 Jbeta. Sequencing used immunoSEQ multiplex PCR; TCRdb keeps in-frame clones, though not all of them. The sample yields fewer than 200,000 clones, roughly 82% seen once. The sequencing input was PBMCs. The source of these receptors is a girl between 10 and 17 years old in good health and CMV-seropositive.

The CDR3 is CASSVSGGHKETQYF. DNA for the CDR3: TGTGCCAGCAGCGTTTCGGGGGGGCACAAGGAGACCCAGTACTTC. This chain joins TRBV7-2 and TRBJ2-5, with 8 bases that match TRBD2. In germline, CDR1 is SGHTA, CDR2 FQGNSA. The CDR3 is 15 residues long. V was clipped by 5 bases and J by 5 bases; unmatched bases: 10.

The CDR3 DNA reads TGTGCCAGCAGGATGACAGGGGGCACTACCACCGGGGAGCTGTTTTTT. It encodes CASRMTGGTTTGELFF. This chain uses TRBV27 with TRBJ2-2; 10 bases agree with TRBD1. The CDR3 is 16 residues long. V dropped 6 bases and J dropped 4; count of bases not matched to a gene: 8. Germline assignment: CDR1 MNHEY and CDR2 SMNVEV (reference sequence).

The chain links TRBV6-1 to TRBJ1-5; D is ambiguous. The CDR3 loop spans 11 amino acids. Trimming cost V 1 base and J 9 bases, with 4 bases left between them. Germline V gene lookup returns CDR1 MNHNS and CDR2 SASEGT. The CDR3 reads CASSEGAPQHF. CDR3 DNA sequence: TGTGCCAGCAGTGAAGGCGCGCCCCAGCATTTT.

This clone was counted a few times. The chain combines TRBV20-1 with TRBJ1-2, with D tentatively TRBD1 (5 bases). Trimming took off 4 bases at V and 13 bases at J, with 16 bases between the two ends. CDR3 size: 11 residues. Germline V CDR1 and CDR2: DFQATT, SNEGSKA (reference sequence). CDR3 loop: CSATDGGGGTF. CDR3 nucleotide sequence: TGCAGTGCTACAGACGGCGGCGGGGGCACCTTC.

The CDR3 DNA reads TGCGCCAGCAGCTTGACAGGGAACACTGAAGCTTTCTTT. Amino acid sequence: CASSLTGNTEAFF. V and J are TRBV5-1 and TRBJ1-1, with D perhaps matching TRBD1 (5 bases). The V and J ends lost 1 base and 1 base respectively, with 5 bases between them. The CDR3 sequence is 13 residues long. CDR1 SGHRS and CDR2 YFSETQ come from the germline V gene.

The chain couples TRBV30 to TRBJ1-3; D not certain. The germline CDR1 and CDR2 sequences are GTSNPN and SVGIG (reference sequence). Trimming took 0 bases from V and 4 from J, leaving 13 bases between them. The CDR3 loop spans 15 amino acids. The CDR3 DNA follows: TGTGCCTGGAGTGTTGAGCGCCTTTGGGGAAACACCATATATTTT. It encodes CAWSVERLWGNTIYF.

The genes are TRBV27 and TRBJ2-7, with TRBD2 identical over 9 bases. The germline V gene has CDR1 MNHEY and CDR2 SMNVEV (reference sequence). The CDR3 length is 17 residues. V was pared by 6 bases and J by 3 bases, with 15 bases of the junction left unmatched. CDR3 DNA sequence: TGTGCCAGCAGCTTTGCGGGGGCAGCGGGGGGAAACTACGAGCAGTACTTC. This translates into CASSFAGAAGGNYEQYF.

This sequence joins TRBV30 and TRBJ1-5; D possibly corresponds to TRBD1 (6 bases). Per germline, CDR1 GTSNPN and CDR2 SVGIG (reference sequence). V lost 5 bases and J 2 bases, leaving 16 bases between the germline ends. CDR3 size: 15 residues. The CDR3, as DNA: TGTGCCTGGGACACAGGGATTGCGGGCAATCAGCCCCAGCATTTT. Its protein is CAWDTGIAGNQPQHF.

This clone has only a few counts. V gene TRBV5-6 combines with J gene TRBJ2-5; 11 nucleotides align to TRBD1. There are 15 residues in the CDR3. The J segment lost 5 bases and the V segment lost 5 bases, leaving 8 bases of the junction unmatched. Germline V gene data show CDR1 as SGHDT and CDR2 as YYEEEE. This CDR3 is CASRETGTGGETQYF. The CDR3 DNA sequence: TGTGCCAGCAGGGAAACCGGGACAGGGGGTGAGACCCAGTACTTC. Based on the CDR3 plus reference TRBV5-6 and TRBJ2-5, the full variable domain is DAGVTQSPTHLIKTRGQQVTLRCSPKSGHDTVSWYQQALGQGPQFIFQYYEEEERQRGNFPDRFSGHQFPNYSSELNVNALLLGDSALYLCASRETGTGGETQYFGPGTRLLVL.

The chain recombines TRBV27 with TRBJ2-7, with 7 positions matching TRBD1. Trimming removed 6 bases from V and 1 base from J; junction bases left unmatched: 3. Germline CDR1 and CDR2: MNHEY and SMNVEV (reference sequence). This CDR3 region has 13 residues. The chain's CDR3 is CASSGTDSYEQYF. CDR3 sequence (DNA): TGTGCCAGCAGCGGGACAGATTCCTACGAGCAGTACTTC.

The rearrangement links TRBV19 to TRBJ2-5; 7 bases line up with TRBD1. V trimming: 5 bases; J trimming: 2 bases; junction bases outside the gene matches: 2. Per the germline V gene, CDR1 is LNHDA and CDR2 is SQIVND (reference sequence). This CDR3 has 13 residues. The CDR3 DNA reads TGTGCCAGTAGTCGACAGGGACAAGAGACCCAGTACTTC. Amino acids: CASSRQGQETQYF.

The chain employs TRBV5-6 and TRBJ2-5; D may be TRBD1 (5 bases). Germline V gene data show CDR1 as SGHDT and CDR2 as YYEEEE. This CDR3 contains 15 residues. Trimming cost V 0 bases and J 6 bases, with 15 bases left between them. The CDR3 bases are TGTGCCAGCAGCTTGGAGAGCAGGGCCTGGCAGACCCAGTACTTC. Protein product: CASSLESRAWQTQYF.

V and J are TRBV14 and TRBJ1-1; 7 bases map to TRBD1. Germline CDR1 and CDR2: SGHDN and FVKESK. V shed 4 bases, J shed 4 bases, and the junction held 9 bases outside the gene matches. There are 15 residues in the CDR3. The CDR3 nucleotides are TGTGCCAGCAGCCGGAGGCTACAGGGGCCCACTGAAGCTTTCTTT. It translates to CASSRRLQGPTEAFF.

V and J are TRBV29-1 and TRBJ1-2; 9 positions match TRBD1. With V trimmed by 6 bases and J by 8 bases, 7 bases remained unmatched. The CDR3 sequence is 12 residues long. The germline CDR1 and CDR2 sequences are SQVTM and ANQGSEA. CDR3 in DNA: TGCAGCGTACAGGGGGCGGCTAGAGGCTACACCTTC. As protein: CSVQGAARGYTF.

This chain joins TRBV7-3 and TRBJ1-1, with 8 bases identical to TRBD1. The CDR3 has 15 residues. Germline CDR1 and CDR2: SGHTA and FQGTGA. The junction had 5 bases not matched to a gene; V was cut back by 4 bases and J by 1 base. The CDR3 sequence is CASSYTGTGNTEAFF. CDR3 bases: TGTGCCAGCAGCTATACCGGGACAGGGAACACTGAAGCTTTCTTT.

This chain uses TRBV28 with TRBJ2-3; TRBD1 agrees at 8 bases. The CDR3 runs to 15 residues. Germline lookup yields CDR1 MDHEN and CDR2 SYDVKM. V gave up 7 bases and J gave up 1 base; unmatched junction bases: 7. The CDR3 DNA follows: TGTGCCAGCAATGACCGGGGACAGGGCACAGATACGCAGTATTTT. It yields the protein CASNDRGQGTDTQYF.

The rearrangement joins TRBV27 to TRBJ1-1, with 7 bases lining up with TRBD1. The CDR3 runs to 14 residues. After removal of 4 bases from V and 1 base from J, the junction contained 3 bases not matched to a gene. Germline V lookup: CDR1 MNHEY, CDR2 SMNVEV (reference sequence). The CDR3 DNA reads TGTGCCAGCAGTTCCCGGACAGGGAACACTGAAGCTTTCTTT. Amino acid sequence: CASSSRTGNTEAFF.

V usage is TRBV6-1 and J usage is TRBJ2-3; 8 bases fit TRBD2. Germline assignment: CDR1 MNHNS and CDR2 SASEGT. The CDR3 spans 15 residues. V lost 2 bases to trimming and J lost 3 bases; unmatched junction nucleotides: 4. The CDR3 sequence is CASSEWGGGTDTQYF. The CDR3 DNA sequence: TGTGCCAGCAGTGAATGGGGCGGGGGGACAGATACGCAGTATTTT.

This chain links TRBV2 with TRBJ1-1, with 10 bases matching TRBD1. The CDR3 consists of 14 residues. Losses at the gene ends were 6 bases for V and 6 bases for J; bases not matched to a gene: 7. CDR1 SNHLY and CDR2 FYNNEI come from the germline V gene. In DNA form, the CDR3 reads TGTGCCAGCAGGAGGGACAGGGGTACCTCTGAAGCTTTCTTT. This translates into CASRRDRGTSEAFF.

This rearrangement joins TRBV19 to TRBJ1-4, with D tentatively TRBD1 (6 bases). The ends were cut back, 2 bases at V and 3 bases at J, with 13 bases in the middle. This CDR3 contains 16 residues. Germline V gene lookup returns CDR1 LNHDA and CDR2 SQIVND (reference sequence). CDR3 protein: CASSISKAGANEKLFF. The CDR3 region has the DNA TGTGCCAGTAGTATATCAAAGGCAGGGGCTAATGAAAAACTGTTTTTT.

In its sample, this clone was seen once. The chain has TRBV28 and TRBJ2-5; unclear D gene. Trimming took 4 bases from V and 0 from J, leaving 12 bases between them. The CDR3 runs to 15 residues. Germline V gene sequence: CDR1 MDHEN, CDR2 SYDVKM. The CDR3 protein is CASSSPPEYQETQYF. CDR3 nucleotide sequence: TGTGCCAGCAGTTCCCCCCCGGAGTACCAAGAGACCCAGTACTTC.

This clone was picked up a small number of times. The gene calls are TRBV4-1 and TRBJ1-5; no clear D. This CDR3 is built from 14 residues. Germline V gene lookup returns CDR1 MGHRA and CDR2 YSYEKL. V was trimmed by 3 bases and J by 4 bases, leaving 10 bases between them. The CDR3 region is CASSHRDGNQPQHF. CDR3 DNA: TGCGCCAGCAGCCACCGAGACGGGAATCAGCCCCAGCATTTT.

The rearrangement links TRBV27 to TRBJ1-4, with D tentatively TRBD1 (5 bases). This CDR3 has 13 residues. Looked up from germline, CDR1 is MNHEY and CDR2 is SMNVEV (reference sequence). V was shortened by 3 bases and J by 8 bases, with 10 bases between the two germline ends. The CDR3 coding sequence is TGTGCCAGCAGTTTTCAGGGTGGCGAAAAACTGTTTTTT. Translating gives CASSFQGGEKLFF.

The rearrangement uses TRBV19 and TRBJ2-5; tentatively, D is TRBD1 (5 bases). Trimming shortened V by 5 bases and J by 4 bases, and 8 bases separated the two germline ends. Germline CDR1 LNHDA, CDR2 SQIVND (reference sequence). The CDR3 sequence is 12 residues long. This chain's CDR3 is CASSPGLETQYF. The CDR3 DNA follows: TGTGCCAGTAGTCCAGGGCTAGAGACCCAGTACTTC.

This chain joins TRBV4-1 and TRBJ2-2, with 10 bases aligning to TRBD2. V dropped 2 bases and J dropped 1; count of bases not matched to a gene: 4. The CDR3 spans 17 residues. Germline V lookup: CDR1 MGHRA, CDR2 YSYEKL. For the CDR3, the DNA is TGCGCCAGCAGCCAACGTCTAGCGGGGGTGAACACCGGGGAGCTGTTTTTT. This encodes CASSQRLAGVNTGELFF.

Notes on this clone: One junction end does not reproduce the germline sequence, and a read error may be involved. This chain joins TRBV18 and TRBJ2-7; 10 positions agree with TRBD1. Germline-derived CDR1 and CDR2 are KGHSH and LQKENI. CDR3 length: 14 residues. CDR3 sequence reads: CASSPMGQGSPNNF. CDR3 DNA: TGTGCCAGCTCACCTATGGGACAGGGGTCCCCAAACAACTTC.

The rearrangement joins TRBV7-3 to TRBJ2-7, with 8 positions matching TRBD1. The CDR3 is made up of 15 amino acids. Germline-derived CDR1 and CDR2 are SGHTA and FQGTGA. V trimming: 2 bases; J trimming: 2 bases; junction bases outside the gene matches: 5. As DNA, the CDR3 is TGTGCCAGCAGCTTAGGTGGACAGGGTCCCTACGAGCAGTACTTC. This codes for CASSLGGQGPYEQYF.

The chain is built from TRBV27 and TRBJ2-5; 7 bases match TRBD2. Germline V CDR1 and CDR2: MNHEY, SMNVEV (reference sequence). With V trimmed by 2 bases and J by 5 bases, 5 bases remained unmatched. The CDR3 extends over 14 amino acids. CDR3 protein: CASSLRAGWETQYF. DNA for the CDR3: TGTGCCAGCAGTTTAAGAGCGGGGTGGGAGACCCAGTACTTC.

This sequence joins TRBV18 and TRBJ2-1; possible D gene TRBD2, 5 bases. Germline lookup yields CDR1 KGHSH and CDR2 LQKENI. The CDR3 runs 14 residues. V lost 3 bases to trimming and J lost 5 bases, with 11 bases between them. The CDR3 here is CASSPQLDDNEQFF. CDR3 DNA sequence: TGTGCCAGCTCACCCCAACTAGACGACAATGAGCAGTTCTTC.

The chain employs TRBV21-1 and TRBJ2-7; TRBD1, the table's D call, lacks a check against the DNA. TRBV21-1 is assigned pseudogene status. This CDR3 contains 14 residues. CDR3 nucleotides: TGTGCCAGCAGCAAACGCCGGGACAGCTACGAGCAGTACTTC. It encodes CASSKRRDSYEQYF.

The J gene is TRBJ2-5, the V gene TRBV2; D unresolved. This CDR3 is built from 13 residues. Germline V lookup: CDR1 SNHLY, CDR2 FYNNEI. V shed 7 bases and J shed 2 bases, with 11 bases lying between them. The CDR3 coding sequence is TGTGCCAGCAAGAGTCCGCCGCAAGAGACCCAGTACTTC. Its protein is CASKSPPQETQYF.

The chain employs TRBV2 and TRBJ2-5; TRBD2 matches at 10 bases. Per germline, CDR1 SNHLY and CDR2 FYNNEI. The CDR3 sequence is 16 residues long. The trim removed 2 bases at V and 5 bases at J, leaving 8 bases unmatched. In nucleotides, the CDR3 is TGTGCCAGCAGTGAAATCTCTAGCGGGAGACGGGAGACCCAGTACTTC. Encoded protein: CASSEISSGRRETQYF.